Detailed here is one T cell receptor beta chain. Germline V gene sequence: CDR1 SGHVS, CDR2 FNYEAQ. Unmatched junction bases numbered 11, after V lost 5 bases and J lost 5 bases. The CDR3 has 15 amino acids. Construction of the TCR beta libraries employed iRepertoire HTBI primers in conjunction with Arm-PCR of CDR3 regions. Each CDR3 protein gets one entry after TCRdb re-called the multiplex PCR reads with MiXCR. The sample carries 400,000 to 500,000 distinct CDR3 sequences, about 16% recorded once. This sample's time point: newly diagnosed GD, antithyroid drugs for less than 3 months. Generation of the TCR library employed RNA extracted from PBMCs. This specimen belongs to a study of regulatory T cells in long-lasting Graves disease. These data were also reused for a study on T cells in Graves' hyperthyroidism and ophthalmopathy. That report notes: Newly diagnosed hyperthyroidism, duration under 2 months, in patients aged 18 to 65. First-round RT-PCR of the TCR CDR3 relied on the HTBI primer set. Most expanded thyroid clonotypes above 0.001 recurred in blood.

The source of this sequence is a woman aged 18-30 years with Graves disease. Specimen: peripheral blood mononuclear cells (PBMCs), collected at new diagnosis, from a patient treated with antithyroid drugs. The chain joins TRBV7-6 to TRBJ1-1; 7 bases agree with TRBD1. The CDR3: CASSGQGGAMTEAFF. Here the CDR3 DNA reads TGTGCCAGCAGCGGGCAGGGGGGGGCAATGACTGAAGCTTTCTTT.